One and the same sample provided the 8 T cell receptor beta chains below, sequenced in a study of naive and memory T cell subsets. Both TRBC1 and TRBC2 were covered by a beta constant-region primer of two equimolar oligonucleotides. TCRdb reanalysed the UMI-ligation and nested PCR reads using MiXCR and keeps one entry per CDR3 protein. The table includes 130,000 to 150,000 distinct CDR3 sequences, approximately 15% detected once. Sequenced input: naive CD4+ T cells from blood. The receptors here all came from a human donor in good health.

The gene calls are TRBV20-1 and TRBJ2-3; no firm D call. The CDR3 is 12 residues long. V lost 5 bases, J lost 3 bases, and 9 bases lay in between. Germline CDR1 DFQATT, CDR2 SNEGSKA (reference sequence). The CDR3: CSAFRSTDTQYF. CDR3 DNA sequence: TGCAGTGCTTTCAGGTCGACAGATACGCAGTATTTT.

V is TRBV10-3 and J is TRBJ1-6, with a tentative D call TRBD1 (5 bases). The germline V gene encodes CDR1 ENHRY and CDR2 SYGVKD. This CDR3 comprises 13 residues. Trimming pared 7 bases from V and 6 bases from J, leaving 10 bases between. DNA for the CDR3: TGTGCCATCACTGTACAGGTTAATTCACCCCTCCACTTT. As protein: CAITVQVNSPLHF.

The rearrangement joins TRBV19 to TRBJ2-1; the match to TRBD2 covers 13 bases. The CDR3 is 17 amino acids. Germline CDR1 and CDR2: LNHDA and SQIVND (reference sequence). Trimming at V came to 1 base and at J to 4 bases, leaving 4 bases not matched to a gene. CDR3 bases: TGTGCCAGTAGTATAGTAGGACTAGCGGGAGAATACAATGAGCAGTTCTTC. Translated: CASSIVGLAGEYNEQFF.

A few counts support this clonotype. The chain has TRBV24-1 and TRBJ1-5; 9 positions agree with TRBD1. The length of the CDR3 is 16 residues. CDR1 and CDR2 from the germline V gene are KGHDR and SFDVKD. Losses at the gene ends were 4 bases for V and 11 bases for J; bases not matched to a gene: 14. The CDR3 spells CATSERGTGREGSQHF. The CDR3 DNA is TGTGCCACCAGTGAACGTGGGACAGGGAGGGAAGGGTCCCAGCATTTT.

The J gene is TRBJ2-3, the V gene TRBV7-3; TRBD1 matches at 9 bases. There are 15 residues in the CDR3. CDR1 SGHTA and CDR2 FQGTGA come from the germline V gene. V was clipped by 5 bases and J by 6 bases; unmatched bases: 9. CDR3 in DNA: TGTGCCAGCAGCCCCGACAGGGGGACCTTGGATACGCAGTATTTT. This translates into CASSPDRGTLDTQYF.

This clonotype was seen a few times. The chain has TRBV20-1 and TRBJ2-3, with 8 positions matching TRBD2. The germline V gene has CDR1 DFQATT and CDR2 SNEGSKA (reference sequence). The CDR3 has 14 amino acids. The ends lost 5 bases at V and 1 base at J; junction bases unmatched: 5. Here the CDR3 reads CSAHVAGRTDTQYF. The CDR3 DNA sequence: TGCAGTGCTCATGTAGCGGGACGCACAGATACGCAGTATTTT.

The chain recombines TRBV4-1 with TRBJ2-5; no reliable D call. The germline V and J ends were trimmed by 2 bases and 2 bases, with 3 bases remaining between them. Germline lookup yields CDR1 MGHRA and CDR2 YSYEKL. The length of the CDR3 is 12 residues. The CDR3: CASSQPQETQYF. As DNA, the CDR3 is TGCGCCAGCAGCCAACCTCAAGAGACCCAGTACTTC.

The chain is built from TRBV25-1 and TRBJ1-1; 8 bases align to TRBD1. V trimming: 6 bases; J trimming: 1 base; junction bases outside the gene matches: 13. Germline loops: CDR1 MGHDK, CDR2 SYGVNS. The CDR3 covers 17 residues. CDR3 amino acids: CASSRAETGASNTEAFF. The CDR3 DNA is TGTGCCAGCAGCAGAGCCGAGACAGGGGCCTCGAACACTGAAGCTTTCTTT.